Listed here are 14 T cell receptor beta chains from one sample, sequenced in a study of T cells after yellow fever vaccination. TCRdb ran MiXCR on the 5' RACE reads and lists one entry per CDR3 protein. The table lists about 300,000 distinct CDR3 sequences, around 6.8% of them singletons, with roughly a sixth in the top ten. The specimen comprised PBMCs, sampled around 45 days after the first yellow fever vaccination. These receptors were obtained from a man aged 18-30 years who received the YFV17D yellow fever vaccine.

This clonotype was found a few times. The chain couples TRBV6-5 to TRBJ2-1, with D unresolved. V was cut by 2 bases and J by 0 bases, with 8 bases left in between. This CDR3 is built from 15 residues. CDR1 and CDR2 (germline): MNHEY, SVGAGI. CDR3 DNA sequence: TGTGCCAGCAGTTACGGCAGGAACTCCTACAATGAGCAGTTCTTC. Translating it yields CASSYGRNSYNEQFF.

This clonotype has a handful of counts. The V and J genes are TRBV6-1 and TRBJ2-5, with D tentatively TRBD2 (5 bases). The CDR3 covers 15 residues. The germline V gene encodes CDR1 MNHNS and CDR2 SASEGT. Trimming pared 11 bases from V and 1 base from J, leaving 20 bases between. CDR3 nucleotides: TGTGCCCCAGAAGGAGGTCCGCCGGGCCAAGAGACCCAGTACTTC. This translates into CAPEGGPPGQETQYF.

This clonotype was counted a few times. V usage is TRBV12-3 or TRBV12-4 and J usage is TRBJ1-5; 7 bases map to TRBD1. The CDR3 consists of 15 residues. The V gene end was trimmed by 6 bases and the J gene end by 3 bases; junction bases not matched to a gene: 8. The CDR3 region has the DNA TGTGCCAGCAGGCGGGGACAGATTAACAATCAGCCCCAGCATTTT. It yields the protein CASRRGQINNQPQHF.

Only a few counts were recorded for this clonotype. The chain recombines TRBV7-9 with TRBJ2-3, with 12 bases aligning to TRBD2. Unmatched junction bases numbered 6, after V lost 7 bases and J lost 4 bases. Germline CDR1 and CDR2: SEHNR and FQNEAQ (reference sequence). The CDR3 runs 15 residues. The CDR3 sequence is CASNRLAGAADTQYF. The DNA of the CDR3 is TGTGCCAGCAACCGACTAGCGGGGGCCGCAGATACGCAGTATTTT.

This clonotype has more than one count but fewer than ten. This chain uses TRBV6-1 with TRBJ2-5; tentatively, D is TRBD1 (6 bases). Deletions cut 7 bases from V and 5 bases from J, with 14 bases between. The CDR3 has 13 amino acids. From germline, CDR1 is MNHNS and CDR2 SASEGT. CDR3 residues: CASNRGIRETQYF. CDR3 bases: TGTGCCAGCAATAGGGGGATTCGCGAGACCCAGTACTTC.

The chain combines TRBV7-3 with TRBJ2-3; unclear D gene. The V and J ends lost 5 bases and 3 bases respectively, with 9 bases between them. The CDR3 contains 13 residues. Germline V lookup: CDR1 SGHTA, CDR2 FQGTGA. CDR3 residues: CASSLVQTDTQYF. The CDR3 bases are TGTGCCAGCAGCCTTGTTCAGACAGATACGCAGTATTTT.

The chain recombines TRBV7-2 with TRBJ2-1, with D perhaps TRBD2 (6 bases). The CDR3 covers 16 residues. Germline CDR1 reads SGHTA; CDR2 reads FQGNSA. V was pared by 5 bases and J by 7 bases, with 21 bases between. This CDR3 reads CASSQSRLVGVNEQFF. The CDR3 DNA reads TGTGCCAGCAGCCAGAGTAGACTAGTTGGGGTAAATGAGCAGTTCTTC.

This clonotype turned up a few times. CDR3 nucleotides: TGTGCCAGCAGCGCTGGACAGGGGGTCGGGGAGCTGTTTTTT. Translating it yields CASSAGQGVGELFF. The chain joins TRBV9 to TRBJ2-2; 10 bases line up with TRBD1. The V gene's germline CDR1 is SGDLS and CDR2 YYNGEE. J was trimmed by 7 bases and V by 3 bases; bases with no gene match: 3. The CDR3 totals 14 residues. Variable domain in full (rest from reference TRBV9 and TRBJ2-2): DSGVTQTPKHLITATGQRVTLRCSPRSGDLSVYWYQQSLDQGLQFLIQYYNGEERAKGNILERFSAQQFPDLHSELNLSSLELGDSALYFCASSAGQGVGELFFGEGSRLTVL.

The J gene is TRBJ2-5, the V gene TRBV6-1; TRBD2 is a possible D gene (6 bases). Germline CDR1 and CDR2: MNHNS and SASEGT. CDR3 length: 14 amino acids. V lost 6 bases and J lost 1, with 12 bases in between. The CDR3: CASSPPGVQETQYF. CDR3 sequence (DNA): TGTGCCAGCAGCCCCCCGGGAGTCCAAGAGACCCAGTACTTC.

This clonotype has a handful of counts. This chain uses TRBV6-5 with TRBJ2-3; 7 bases are a match to TRBD1. The germline V gene encodes CDR1 MNHEY and CDR2 SVGAGI. Trimming at V came to 0 bases and at J to 5 bases, leaving 14 bases not matched to a gene. The CDR3 runs to 18 residues. The CDR3 DNA reads TGTGCCAGCAGTTACTCGGGACAGATAACCCCTAAGGGAGATACGCAGTATTTT. Translated: CASSYSGQITPKGDTQYF.

The J gene is TRBJ1-2, the V gene TRBV7-2, with D unresolved. V shed 7 bases and J shed 6 bases, with 15 bases lying between them. The germline V gene encodes CDR1 SGHTA and CDR2 FQGNSA. This CDR3 has 13 residues. CDR3 coding DNA: TGTGCCAGCACCCCCTTCTACTATGATGGCTACACCTTC. As protein: CASTPFYYDGYTF.

The chain recombines TRBV7-3 with TRBJ1-4, with 8 bases aligning to TRBD1. This CDR3 region has 13 residues. The germline V gene has CDR1 SGHTA and CDR2 FQGTGA. With V trimmed by 6 bases and J by 8 bases, 5 bases remained unmatched. The CDR3 spells CASRSGTGEKLFF. In nucleotides, the CDR3 is TGTGCCAGCAGGTCCGGGACAGGAGAAAAACTGTTTTTT. Together with reference TRBV7-3 and TRBJ1-4, the CDR3 gives the full variable domain: GAGVSQTPSNKVTEKGKYVELRCDPISGHTALYWYRQSLGQGPEFLIYFQGTGAADDSGLPNDRFFAVRPEGSVSTLKIQRTERGDSAVYLCASRSGTGEKLFFGSGTQLSVL.

This clonotype was seen only a few times. The J gene is TRBJ2-1, the V gene TRBV12-3 or TRBV12-4; 7 nucleotides align to TRBD1. Unmatched junction bases numbered 7, after V lost 2 bases and J lost 3 bases. CDR3 length: 16 residues. The CDR3 region is CASSLISGGSYNEQFF. CDR3 sequence (DNA): TGTGCCAGCAGTTTAATCTCAGGGGGAAGCTACAATGAGCAGTTCTTC.

This clonotype occurred a few times. The chain uses TRBV20-1 and TRBJ2-3; D perhaps matches TRBD2 (5 bases). The CDR3 extends over 12 amino acids. V shed 6 bases and J shed 5 bases, with 12 bases lying between them. Germline V gene lookup returns CDR1 DFQATT and CDR2 SNEGSKA (reference sequence). The CDR3 loop is CSATPGKDTQYF. The CDR3 nucleotides read TGCAGTGCAACCCCGGGGAAAGATACGCAGTATTTT.